The 10 T cell receptor beta chains below were found in one sample sequenced in a study of T cells in Graves' hyperthyroidism and ophthalmopathy. Amplification yielded TCR beta CDR3 regions, with RNA transcripts as the source. In the first-round RT-PCR of the TCR CDR3, the HTBI primer set was used. TCRdb reanalysed the multiplex PCR reads using MiXCR and keeps one entry per CDR3 protein. The sample records fewer than 800,000 distinct CDR3 sequences, 15% to 20% being singletons. The source material was blood. The receptors were gathered from a man aged 18 to 29 with Graves' hyperthyroidism.

The chain has TRBV3-1 and TRBJ2-5; D could derive from TRBD1 or TRBD2 (5 bases each). The V end was cut by 4 bases, the J end by 2 bases, with 14 bases between. Looked up from germline, CDR1 is LGHDT and CDR2 is YNNKEL (reference sequence). The CDR3 extends over 15 amino acids. In DNA form, the CDR3 reads TGTGCCAGCAGCCTTCCGGGACGAAGACAAGAGACCCAGTACTTC. It translates to CASSLPGRRQETQYF.

This clonotype was counted ten times or more. The V and J genes are TRBV2 and TRBJ2-1; 10 bases are a match to TRBD2. V was pared by 6 bases and J by 8 bases, with 10 bases of the junction left unmatched. This CDR3 region has 15 residues. Germline V gives CDR1 SNHLY, CDR2 FYNNEI. The CDR3 here is CASREASGSIDEQFF. In DNA form, the CDR3 reads TGTGCCAGCAGGGAGGCTAGCGGGAGTATCGATGAGCAGTTCTTC.

This clonotype has just a few counts. The chain recombines TRBV5-1 with TRBJ2-2; 8 bases are a match to TRBD2. The CDR3 runs to 16 residues. J gave up 4 bases and V 6 bases, and 11 bases lay outside the gene matches. The germline V gene has CDR1 SGHRS and CDR2 YFSETQ. The CDR3 spells CASNSNPGGGTGELFF. CDR3 DNA sequence: TGCGCCAGCAACTCTAACCCGGGAGGGGGCACCGGGGAGCTGTTTTTT.

There are a few counts of this clonotype. V gene TRBV9 combines with J gene TRBJ1-2, with 7 bases fitting TRBD1. J gave up 4 bases and V 3 bases, and 6 bases lay outside the gene matches. The CDR3 sequence is 14 residues long. Germline CDR1 SGDLS, CDR2 YYNGEE. The chain's CDR3 is CASSGQGDLYGYTF. For the CDR3, the DNA is TGTGCCAGCAGCGGACAGGGAGATCTCTATGGCTACACCTTC.

This clonotype was counted many times. The J gene is TRBJ2-5, the V gene TRBV27; TRBD1 matches 10 bases. After removal of 6 bases from V and 4 bases from J, the junction contained 8 bases not matched to a gene. CDR3 length: 15 amino acids. Germline values: CDR1 MNHEY, CDR2 SMNVEV (reference sequence). The CDR3 loop is CASSSDRGWGETQYF. CDR3 in DNA: TGTGCCAGCAGCTCGGACAGGGGGTGGGGAGAGACCCAGTACTTC.

This clonotype was counted at least ten times. The chain is built from TRBV5-5 and TRBJ2-3, with D possibly being TRBD1 (5 bases). The CDR3 loop spans 15 amino acids. Looked up from germline, CDR1 is SGHKS and CDR2 is YYEKEE (reference sequence). V dropped 1 base and J dropped 5 bases, with 14 bases sitting between them. The CDR3 region has the DNA TGTGCCAGCAGCTTGACCCCAGGGCAGGGAGATACGCAGTATTTT. This sequence encodes CASSLTPGQGDTQYF.

This clonotype was recorded at least ten times. The chain couples TRBV6-2 or TRBV6-3 to TRBJ2-1; TRBD1 or TRBD2 may be the D gene (5 bases each). Trimming took 11 bases from V and 5 from J, leaving 16 bases between them. CDR1 is MNHEY, CDR2 SVGEGT, per germline. CDR3 length: 13 amino acids. The DNA for the CDR3 is TGTGCCGGAGCCGGGACCGAGAACAATGAGCAGTTCTTC. It specifies CAGAGTENNEQFF.

This clonotype showed up just a few times. The CDR3 coding sequence is TGTGCCAGCAGCCCACAGCCTTCTGGGGCCAACGTCCTGACTTTC. Translated: CASSPQPSGANVLTF. J is TRBJ2-6 and V is TRBV7-3, with D unclear. The CDR3 sequence is 15 residues long. The germline gives CDR1 SGHTA, CDR2 FQGTGA. V was pared by 5 bases and J by 1 base, with 9 bases between. Together with reference TRBV7-3 and TRBJ2-6, the CDR3 gives the full variable domain: GAGVSQTPSNKVTEKGKYVELRCDPISGHTALYWYRQSLGQGPEFLIYFQGTGAADDSGLPNDRFFAVRPEGSVSTLKIQRTERGDSAVYLCASSPQPSGANVLTFGAGSRLTVL.

This rearrangement joins TRBV29-1 to TRBJ2-5, with 7 bases aligning to TRBD1. Germline loops: CDR1 SQVTM, CDR2 ANQGSEA. The CDR3 spans 15 residues. J gave up 1 base and V 6 bases, and 11 bases lay outside the gene matches. The CDR3 nucleotides read TGCAGCGTGAGACGACAGGGTTTTAGCCAAGAGACCCAGTACTTC. Protein: CSVRRQGFSQETQYF.

The sample holds many counts of this clonotype. The rearrangement links TRBV20-1 to TRBJ2-1, with D perhaps matching TRBD2 (6 bases). CDR3 length: 15 amino acids. Trimming cost V 1 base and J 2 bases, with 12 bases left between them. Germline V gene lookup returns CDR1 DFQATT and CDR2 SNEGSKA (reference sequence). The CDR3 is CSARAHSGPYNEQFF. The CDR3 nucleotides are TGCAGTGCTAGAGCCCACAGCGGGCCCTACAATGAGCAGTTCTTC.